Below are 13 T cell receptor beta chains sequenced from a single sample in a study of a mutant IDH1 vaccine in newly diagnosed glioma. Their antigens are not known. Stated time point: week 11, during vaccination. Doses of 300 ug of mutant IDH1 20-mer peptide were given with topical imiquimod. Sequencing was performed with immunoSEQ multiplex PCR; in TCRdb, only in-frame clones are kept and a portion is missing. The sample lists 20,000 to 25,000 clones; roughly 89% were seen once. The sequences come from PBMCs, collected from a glioma patient whose treatment included an IDH1 peptide vaccine. All receptors derive from a woman aged 40-49 years with glioma.

The rearrangement joins TRBV2 to TRBJ1-4, with 9 bases aligning to TRBD1. CDR1 is SNHLY and CDR2 is FYNNEI in the germline V gene. The CDR3 length is 14 residues. Unmatched junction bases numbered 6, after V lost 6 bases and J lost 7 bases. CDR3 DNA: TGTGCCAGCAGGAGACAGGGGGTCTTTGAAAAACTGTTTTTT. Translating it yields CASRRQGVFEKLFF.

The chain employs TRBV10-3 and TRBJ2-7; tentatively, D is TRBD1 or TRBD2 (6 bases each). CDR1 and CDR2 from the germline V gene are ENHRY and SYGVKD. The CDR3 length is 15 residues. V was shortened by 3 bases and J by 0 bases, with 12 bases between the two germline ends. The CDR3: CAISDSGAFSYEQYF. In DNA form, the CDR3 reads TGTGCCATCAGTGATTCGGGGGCCTTCTCCTACGAGCAGTACTTC.

The V and J genes are TRBV28 and TRBJ1-4, with D perhaps matching TRBD1 (5 bases). Between the trimmed V and J ends, which lost 6 bases and 11 bases, there was a span of 16 bases. The CDR3 runs to 13 residues. Germline CDR1 and CDR2: MDHEN and SYDVKM. CDR3 nucleotide sequence: TGTGCCAGCAGGGGGGGACGAGGTGATAAACTGTTTTTT. It yields the protein CASRGGRGDKLFF.

The V call is TRBV6-4, the J call TRBJ2-1; the match to TRBD2 covers 7 bases. With V trimmed by 4 bases and J by 5 bases, 8 bases remained unmatched. Germline V gene sequence: CDR1 MRHNA, CDR2 SNTAGT. The length of the CDR3 is 15 residues. The DNA for the CDR3 is TGTGCCAGCAGTGTTGCGGGAGAAGGTGACAATGAGCAGTTCTTC. Translation: CASSVAGEGDNEQFF.

CDR3 loop: CASSESPPRYEQYF. The DNA for the CDR3 is TGTGCCAGCAGTGAATCCCCACCCAGGTACGAGCAGTACTTC. The chain has TRBV25-1 and TRBJ2-7; D unresolved. This CDR3 region has 14 residues. V lost 1 base and J 4 bases, leaving 11 bases between the germline ends. The germline CDR1 and CDR2 sequences are MGHDK and SYGVNS.

The chain recombines TRBV2 with TRBJ1-2; the match to TRBD1 covers 8 bases. Germline CDR1 and CDR2: SNHLY and FYNNEI. V lost 6 bases, J lost 7 bases, and 10 bases stayed unmatched. The CDR3 sequence is 14 residues long. In nucleotides, the CDR3 is TGTGCCAGCAGGGTGACAGGGGCGAGAAGTGGCTACACCTTC. This encodes CASRVTGARSGYTF.

V usage is TRBV6-4 and J usage is TRBJ1-2; 8 bases map to TRBD1. The CDR3 is made up of 13 amino acids. V lost 6 bases, J lost 3 bases, and 3 bases stayed unmatched. CDR1 MRHNA and CDR2 SNTAGT come from the germline V gene. The CDR3 coding sequence is TGTGCCAGCAGAGGACAGGGTGACTATGGCTACACCTTC. Translation gives CASRGQGDYGYTF.

This sequence joins TRBV6-6 and TRBJ2-5; either TRBD1 or TRBD2 may supply D (6 bases each). The germline V and J ends were trimmed by 0 bases and 4 bases, with 12 bases remaining between them. This CDR3 has 15 amino acids. CDR1 and CDR2 from the germline V gene are MNHNY and SVGAGI (reference sequence). CDR3: CASSYSGGRPETQYF. The CDR3 DNA reads TGTGCCAGCAGTTACTCGGGGGGCCGGCCAGAGACCCAGTACTTC.

The DNA of the CDR3 is TGTGCCAGCGTCGGGGTGGGCTCTGGAAACACCATATATTTT. Protein product: CASVGVGSGNTIYF. The chain employs TRBV6-5 and TRBJ1-3, with D unresolved. The CDR3 covers 14 residues. Germline CDR1 reads MNHEY; CDR2 reads SVGAGI. V lost 8 bases, J lost 0 bases, and 11 bases lay in between.

This clone was seen a handful of times. The chain carries TRBV6-5 and TRBJ2-1; D perhaps matches TRBD2 (6 bases). CDR3 length: 15 residues. The ends were cut back, 3 bases at V and 7 bases at J, with 16 bases in the middle. Germline loops: CDR1 MNHEY, CDR2 SVGAGI. The CDR3: CASSYGRGNPNEQFF. The CDR3 DNA sequence: TGTGCCAGCAGTTATGGGCGGGGAAACCCTAATGAGCAGTTCTTC.

Here the CDR3 DNA reads TGTGCCATCAGCGCGGGGCAGGGTAATGAAAAACTGTTTTTT. This sequence encodes CAISAGQGNEKLFF. The V gene is TRBV10-3, the J gene TRBJ1-4; a weak D match, TRBD1 (5 bases). Trimming pared 6 bases from V and 4 bases from J, leaving 12 bases between. Per germline, CDR1 ENHRY and CDR2 SYGVKD. The CDR3 consists of 14 residues.

V gene TRBV4-1 combines with J gene TRBJ1-1; TRBD1 is a possible D gene (6 bases). Germline V CDR1 and CDR2: MGHRA, YSYEKL. The V gene lost 2 bases and the J gene lost 5 bases, with 12 bases spanning the gap. The CDR3 has 14 residues. As DNA, the CDR3 is TGCGCCAGCAGCCAACTTGAAGGGGGGACTGAAGCTTTCTTT. This sequence encodes CASSQLEGGTEAFF.

V and J are TRBV10-1 and TRBJ1-1; possible D gene TRBD1, 6 bases. The CDR3 consists of 14 residues. The V gene lost 5 bases and the J gene lost 4 bases, with 14 bases spanning the gap. CDR1 WNHNN and CDR2 SYGVQD come from the germline V gene (reference sequence). CDR3 nucleotides: TGCGCCAGCAGTCGCCGACAGGCCGGCACTGAAGCTTTCTTT. As protein: CASSRRQAGTEAFF.